This TCR beta chain was documented in a study of beta chain features in type 1 diabetes. Findings and limits, study-wide: Type 1 diabetes patients had moderately but significantly shorter TCRB CDR3s in all four CD4+ subsets.

A few counts support this clone. Its antigen is not known. Investigators reverse transcribed all isolated RNA, so they sequenced expressed TCRB transcripts. Profiled with immunoSEQ multiplex PCR; TCRdb holds only in-frame clones, not every one. This sample has approximately 250,000 clones; roughly 17% occur once, and the top ten carry approximately 0.086%. The CDR3 sequence is 20 residues long. Germline V gives CDR1 SQVTM, CDR2 ANQGSEA. V lost 4 bases, J lost 1 base, and 20 bases stayed unmatched. This TCR was recovered from a man aged 30 to 45 with type 1 diabetes. Sequencing was performed on naive CD4+ T cells from blood. The rearrangement links TRBV29-1 to TRBJ1-1; 11 nucleotides align to TRBD1. CDR3 DNA: TGCAGCGTTGGCCCACTTACAAACCGGGACAGGGGGAGGTGGAACACTGAAGCTTTCTTT. It encodes CSVGPLTNRDRGRWNTEAFF.